This entry concerns a single T cell receptor beta chain. Its matching antigen is unknown. This sample was included in a study of cytomegalovirus exposure and HLA in healthy donors. V lost 4 bases and J lost 0; bases outside the gene matches: 11. The germline CDR1 and CDR2 sequences are SGHDT and YYEEEE. CDR3 length: 17 residues. The study, taken as a whole, reports: Common viral pathogens seemed, in a later analysis, to connect with several of the most significant clusters.

Primers included in the PCR were 60 Vbeta and 13 Jbeta primers. Profiling relied on immunoSEQ multiplex PCR, and the TCRdb table lists in-frame clones only, not all of them. The data contain approximately 74,000 clones, over 70% of them seen just once; the ten biggest clones take up approximately 7.3%. The sample comprised PBMCs. The chain couples TRBV5-6 to TRBJ2-3; TRBD1 aligns across 7 bases. This TCR was recovered from a woman in her 40s in good health and CMV-seronegative. Here the CDR3 DNA reads TGTGCCAGCAGCAGATCCGGGACAGCTTTTAGCACAGATACGCAGTATTTT. Encoded protein: CASSRSGTAFSTDTQYF.